The entry below gives a single TCR beta chain sequence along with its context. The antigen is unknown. These data come from a study of shared clonotypes between healthy human individuals. Regarding the study as a whole: Clonotype sharing among the donors was expected to vary with sequencing depth.

V was clipped by 0 bases and J by 7 bases, with 11 bases between them. The CDR3 has 13 residues. Germline CDR1 and CDR2: SGHRS and YFSETQ. HIV-negative, healthy adults without recent acute infections or vaccinations were the donors. Around 32,000 T cell genomes (roughly 300 ng DNA) went into each PBMC replicate. The method was immunoSEQ multiplex PCR; TCRdb's version includes in-frame clones alone and lacks a portion of them. In the table there are some 490,000 clones, 81% of which are singletons. The sequencing input was PBMCs. The sequence came from a woman aged 35 to 49 in good health. Some clones in this sample may be carry-over from other donors' samples. V is TRBV5-1 and J is TRBJ2-7; possible D gene TRBD2, 5 bases. Here the CDR3 reads CASSLASGGEQYF. The CDR3 nucleotides read TGCGCCAGCAGCTTGGCCTCCGGCGGGGAGCAGTACTTC.